This entry describes one T cell receptor (beta chain). Its antigen is unknown. Graves' hyperthyroidism was deemed stable absent ophthalmopathy progression within 18 months. Newly diagnosed hyperthyroidism, duration under 2 months, in patients aged 18 to 65. Patients were excluded because of uncontrolled infection, other autoimmune disease, pregnancy or lactation. This specimen belongs to a study of T cells in Graves' hyperthyroidism and ophthalmopathy. Regions amplified from RNA transcripts were the TCR beta CDR3 regions. HTBI primers were used for first-round RT-PCR of the TCR CDR3. MiXCR, applied by TCRdb to the multiplex PCR reads, yields one record per CDR3 protein. Among 500,000 to 550,000 distinct CDR3 sequences, around 20% were seen once, and the ten largest hold roughly 29%. Study findings and constraints: The model predicted ophthalmopathy a median approximately six months before onset.

The CDR3 covers 16 residues. CDR1 is MNHEY and CDR2 is SVGEGT in the germline V gene. V lost 8 bases and J lost 0, with 19 bases in between. This sequence was found in a man aged 18 to 29 with Graves' hyperthyroidism. Material: blood. This chain connects TRBV6-2 or TRBV6-3 to TRBJ1-1; D uncertain. CDR3 protein: CASCGRGFSMNTEAFF. The DNA of the CDR3 is TGTGCCAGCTGCGGACGGGGATTTTCGATGAACACTGAAGCTTTCTTT.